Included here is one T cell receptor (beta chain) sequence, with context. No antigen is known for it. These data originate in a study of breast tumors, draining lymph nodes, adjacent tissues. The CDR3 consists of 14 residues. Germline trimming cut 5 bases from V and 2 bases from J; bases unmatched to any gene: 2. The germline V gene has CDR1 MNHNS and CDR2 SASEGT. The lymph nodes were axillary draining lymph nodes from breast cancer patients. MiXCR was run by TCRdb on the multiplex PCR reads, yielding one entry per CDR3 protein. The table has around 230,000 distinct CDR3 sequences, about a third seen once. Study observations and caveats: Compared with lymph nodes, tumors were less diverse; compared with nontumor tissue, more. Findings are consistent with lymph node origin and intratumoral expansion of most tumor T cells.

The material sequenced was axillary lymph node tissue. This chain joins TRBV6-1 and TRBJ2-1; the match to TRBD2 covers 8 bases. The sequence derives from a female donor with breast cancer. Some clones in this sample may be carry-over from other donors' samples. In DNA form, the CDR3 reads TGTGCCAGCAGTCAACTAGCGGCCTACAATGAGCAGTTCTTC. It yields the protein CASSQLAAYNEQFF.